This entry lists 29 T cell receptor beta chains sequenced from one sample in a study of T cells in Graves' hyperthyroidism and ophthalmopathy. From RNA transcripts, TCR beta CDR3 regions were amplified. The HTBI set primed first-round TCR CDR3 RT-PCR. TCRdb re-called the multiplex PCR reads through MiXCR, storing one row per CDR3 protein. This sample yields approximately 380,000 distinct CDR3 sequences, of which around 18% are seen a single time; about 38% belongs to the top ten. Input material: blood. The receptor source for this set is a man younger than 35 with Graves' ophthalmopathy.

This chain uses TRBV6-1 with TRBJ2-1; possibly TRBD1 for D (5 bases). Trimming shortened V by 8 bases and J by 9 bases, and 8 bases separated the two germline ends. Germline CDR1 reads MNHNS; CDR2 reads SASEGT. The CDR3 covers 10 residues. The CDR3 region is CASGALEQFF. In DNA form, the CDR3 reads TGTGCCAGCGGGGCCCTTGAGCAGTTCTTC.

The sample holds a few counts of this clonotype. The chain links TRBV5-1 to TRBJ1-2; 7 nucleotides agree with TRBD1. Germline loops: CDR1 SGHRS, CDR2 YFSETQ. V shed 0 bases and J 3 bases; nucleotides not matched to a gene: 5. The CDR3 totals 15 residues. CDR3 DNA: TGCGCCAGCAGCTTGGCCGGGACAGCGGACTATGGCTACACCTTC. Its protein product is CASSLAGTADYGYTF.

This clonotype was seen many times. CDR3 protein: CASSLASGAGSGPLHF. The CDR3 nucleotides are TGCGCCAGCAGCCTGGCCTCGGGCGCGGGGTCGGGGCCCCTCCACTTT. The rearrangement uses TRBV5-1 and TRBJ1-6; the D is unclear. V was pared by 4 bases and J by 13 bases, with 24 bases between. The CDR3 loop spans 16 amino acids. CDR1 and CDR2 from the germline V gene are SGHRS and YFSETQ.

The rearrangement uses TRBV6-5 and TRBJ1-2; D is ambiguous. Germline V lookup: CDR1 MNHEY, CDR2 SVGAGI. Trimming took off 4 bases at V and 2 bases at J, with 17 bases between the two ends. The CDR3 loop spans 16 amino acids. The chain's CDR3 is CASSSIPNTMNYGYTF. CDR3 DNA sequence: TGTGCCAGCAGTTCGATCCCGAACACGATGAACTATGGCTACACCTTC.

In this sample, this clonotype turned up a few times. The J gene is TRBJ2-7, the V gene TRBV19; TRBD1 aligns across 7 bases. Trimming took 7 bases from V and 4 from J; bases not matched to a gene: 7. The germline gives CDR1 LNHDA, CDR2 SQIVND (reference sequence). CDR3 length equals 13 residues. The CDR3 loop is CASNGDRPYEQYF. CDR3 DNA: TGTGCCAGTAATGGGGACAGACCATACGAGCAGTACTTC.

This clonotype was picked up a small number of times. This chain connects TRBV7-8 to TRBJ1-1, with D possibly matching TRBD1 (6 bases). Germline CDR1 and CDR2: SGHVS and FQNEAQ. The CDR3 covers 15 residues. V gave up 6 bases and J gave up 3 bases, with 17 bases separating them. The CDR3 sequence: CASRQGVGGHTEAFF. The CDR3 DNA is TGTGCCAGCAGGCAAGGGGTCGGGGGGCACACTGAAGCTTTCTTT.

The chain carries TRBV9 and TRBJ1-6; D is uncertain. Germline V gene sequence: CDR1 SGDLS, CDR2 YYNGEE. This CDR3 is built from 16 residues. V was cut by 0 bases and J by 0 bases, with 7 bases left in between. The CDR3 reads CASSVDGGSYNSPLHF. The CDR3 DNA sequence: TGTGCCAGCAGCGTAGACGGCGGCTCCTATAATTCACCCCTCCACTTT.

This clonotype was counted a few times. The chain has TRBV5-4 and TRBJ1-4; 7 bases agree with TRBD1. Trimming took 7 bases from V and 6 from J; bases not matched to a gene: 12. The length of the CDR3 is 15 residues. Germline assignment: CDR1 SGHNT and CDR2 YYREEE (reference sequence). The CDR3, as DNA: TGTGCCAGCCCGGCAACGGGCGGGACAGATGAAAAACTGTTTTTT. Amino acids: CASPATGGTDEKLFF.

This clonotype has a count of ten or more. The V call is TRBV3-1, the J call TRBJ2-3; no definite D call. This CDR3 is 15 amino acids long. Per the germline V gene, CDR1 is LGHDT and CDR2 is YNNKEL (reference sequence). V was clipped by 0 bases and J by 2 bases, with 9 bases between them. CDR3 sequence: CASSQESPNTDTQYF. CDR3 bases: TGTGCCAGCAGCCAAGAGTCTCCTAACACAGATACGCAGTATTTT.

This CDR3 reads CASIGGGAAGELFF. CDR3 sequence (DNA): TGTGCCAGCATTGGAGGGGGCGCCGCCGGGGAGCTGTTTTTT. This chain links TRBV28 with TRBJ2-2; tentatively, D is TRBD1 (7 bases). The CDR3 has 14 residues. With 7 bases removed from V and 6 bases from J, the gap between germline ends came to 15 bases. Germline CDR1 reads MDHEN; CDR2 reads SYDVKM.

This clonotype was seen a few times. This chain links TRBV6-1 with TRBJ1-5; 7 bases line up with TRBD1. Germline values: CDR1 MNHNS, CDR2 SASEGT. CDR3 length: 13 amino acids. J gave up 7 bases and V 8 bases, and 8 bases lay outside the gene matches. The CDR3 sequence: CASSQGGGQPQHF. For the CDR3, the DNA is TGTGCCAGCTCCCAGGGGGGCGGGCAGCCCCAGCATTTT.

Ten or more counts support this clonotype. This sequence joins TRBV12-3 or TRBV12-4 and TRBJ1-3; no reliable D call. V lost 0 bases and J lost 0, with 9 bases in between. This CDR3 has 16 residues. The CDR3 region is CASSLALDHSGNTIYF. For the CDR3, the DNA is TGTGCCAGCAGTTTAGCGCTGGACCACTCTGGAAACACCATATATTTT.

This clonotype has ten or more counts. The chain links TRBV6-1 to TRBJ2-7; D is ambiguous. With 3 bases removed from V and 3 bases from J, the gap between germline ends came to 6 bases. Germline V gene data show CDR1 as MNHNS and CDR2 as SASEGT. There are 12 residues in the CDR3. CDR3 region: CASSDRFYEQYF. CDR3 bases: TGTGCCAGCAGTGACCGTTTCTACGAGCAGTACTTC.

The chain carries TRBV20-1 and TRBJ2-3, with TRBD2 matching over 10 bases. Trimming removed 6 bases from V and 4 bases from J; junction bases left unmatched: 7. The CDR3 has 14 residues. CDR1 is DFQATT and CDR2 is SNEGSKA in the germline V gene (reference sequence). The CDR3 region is CSAELAGRPDTQYF. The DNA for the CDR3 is TGCAGTGCGGAACTAGCGGGGAGACCAGATACGCAGTATTTT.

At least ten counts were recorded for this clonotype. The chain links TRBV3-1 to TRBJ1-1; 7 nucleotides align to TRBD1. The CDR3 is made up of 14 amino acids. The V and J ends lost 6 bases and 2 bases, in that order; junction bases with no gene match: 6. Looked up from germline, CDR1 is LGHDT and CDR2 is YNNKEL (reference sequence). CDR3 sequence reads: CASRPRGRNTEAFF. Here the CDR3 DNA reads TGTGCCAGCAGGCCTAGGGGGCGAAACACTGAAGCTTTCTTT. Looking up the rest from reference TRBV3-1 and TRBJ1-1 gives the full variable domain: DTAVSQTPKYLVTQMGNDKSIKCEQNLGHDTMYWYKQDSKKFLKIMFSYNNKELIINETVPNRFSPKSPDKAHLNLHINSLELGDSAVYFCASRPRGRNTEAFFGQGTRLTVV.

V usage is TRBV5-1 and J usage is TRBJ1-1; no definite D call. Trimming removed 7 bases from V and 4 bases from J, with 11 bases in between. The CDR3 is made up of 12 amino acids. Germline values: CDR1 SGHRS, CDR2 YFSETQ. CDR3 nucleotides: TGCGCCAGCCAAGGGAGCTCCACTGAAGCTTTCTTT. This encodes CASQGSSTEAFF.

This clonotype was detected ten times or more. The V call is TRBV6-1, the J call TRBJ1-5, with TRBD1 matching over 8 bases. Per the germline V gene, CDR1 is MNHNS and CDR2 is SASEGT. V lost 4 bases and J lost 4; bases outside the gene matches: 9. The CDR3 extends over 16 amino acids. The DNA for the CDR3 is TGTGCCAGCAGTGGAAATCCAGGGGGCAGGAATCAGCCCCAGCATTTT. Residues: CASSGNPGGRNQPQHF.

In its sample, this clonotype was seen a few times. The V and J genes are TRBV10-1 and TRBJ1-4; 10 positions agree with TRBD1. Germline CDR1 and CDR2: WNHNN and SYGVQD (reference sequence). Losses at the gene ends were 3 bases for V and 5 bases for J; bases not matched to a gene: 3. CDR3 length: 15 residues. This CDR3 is CASSDPGQGNEKLFF. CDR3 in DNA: TGCGCCAGCAGTGATCCGGGACAGGGGAATGAAAAACTGTTTTTT.

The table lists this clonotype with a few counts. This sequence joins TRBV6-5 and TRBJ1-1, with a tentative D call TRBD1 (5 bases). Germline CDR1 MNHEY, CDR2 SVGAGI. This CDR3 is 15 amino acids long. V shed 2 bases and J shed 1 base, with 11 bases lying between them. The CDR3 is CASSYGAGQNTEAFF. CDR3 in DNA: TGTGCCAGCAGTTACGGTGCTGGACAGAACACTGAAGCTTTCTTT.

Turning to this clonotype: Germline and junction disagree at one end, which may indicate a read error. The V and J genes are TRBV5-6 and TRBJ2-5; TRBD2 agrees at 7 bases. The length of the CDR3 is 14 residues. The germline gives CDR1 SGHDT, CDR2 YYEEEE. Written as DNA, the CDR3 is TGCGCCAGCAGCCCGAGAGGACTAGAAGAGACCCAGTACTTC. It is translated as CASSPRGLEETQYF.

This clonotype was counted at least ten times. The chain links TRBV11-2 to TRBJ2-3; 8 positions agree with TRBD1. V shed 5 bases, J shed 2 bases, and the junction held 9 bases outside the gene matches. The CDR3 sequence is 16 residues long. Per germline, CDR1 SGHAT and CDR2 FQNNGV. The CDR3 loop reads CASSKFTGGYTDTQYF. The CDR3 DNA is TGTGCCAGCAGCAAGTTCACAGGGGGGTACACAGATACGCAGTATTTT.

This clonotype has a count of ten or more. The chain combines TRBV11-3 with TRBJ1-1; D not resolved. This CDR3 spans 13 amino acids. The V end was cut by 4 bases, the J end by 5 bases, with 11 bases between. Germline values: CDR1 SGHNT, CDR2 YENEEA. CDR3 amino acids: CASSSGRFTEAFF. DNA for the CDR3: TGTGCCAGCAGCTCGGGCAGGTTTACTGAAGCTTTCTTT.

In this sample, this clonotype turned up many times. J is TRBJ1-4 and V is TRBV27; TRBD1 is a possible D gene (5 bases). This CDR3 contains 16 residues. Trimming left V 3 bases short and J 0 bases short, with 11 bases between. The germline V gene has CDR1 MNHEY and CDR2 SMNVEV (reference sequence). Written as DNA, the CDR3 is TGTGCCAGCAGTTTTACAGGCGCAACAACTAATGAAAAACTGTTTTTT. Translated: CASSFTGATTNEKLFF.

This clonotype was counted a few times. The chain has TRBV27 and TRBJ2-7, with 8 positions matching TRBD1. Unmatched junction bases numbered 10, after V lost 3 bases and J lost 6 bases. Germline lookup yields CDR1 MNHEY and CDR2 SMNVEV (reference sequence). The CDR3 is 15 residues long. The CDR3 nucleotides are TGTGCCAGCAGTTTCCGGGACAGGCCTCTAAGCGAGCAGTACTTC. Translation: CASSFRDRPLSEQYF.

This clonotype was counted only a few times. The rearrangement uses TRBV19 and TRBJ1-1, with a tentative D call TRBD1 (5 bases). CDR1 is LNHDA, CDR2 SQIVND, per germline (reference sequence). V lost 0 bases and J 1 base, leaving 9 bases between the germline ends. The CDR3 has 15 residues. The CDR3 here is CASSIDPTGNTEAFF. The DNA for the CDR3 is TGTGCCAGTAGTATAGACCCTACAGGGAACACTGAAGCTTTCTTT.

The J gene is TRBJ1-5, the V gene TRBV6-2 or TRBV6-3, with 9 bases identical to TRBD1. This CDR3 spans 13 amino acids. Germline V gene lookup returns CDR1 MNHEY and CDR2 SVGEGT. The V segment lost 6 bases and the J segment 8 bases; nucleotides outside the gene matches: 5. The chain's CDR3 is CASRDRGREPQHF. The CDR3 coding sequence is TGTGCCAGCAGGGACAGGGGTCGGGAGCCCCAGCATTTT.

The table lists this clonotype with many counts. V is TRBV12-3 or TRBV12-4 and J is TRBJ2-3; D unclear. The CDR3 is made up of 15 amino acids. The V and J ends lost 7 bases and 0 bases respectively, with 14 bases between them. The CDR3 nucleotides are TGTGCCAGCACCCCCCAGGCGTCGAGCACAGATACGCAGTATTTT. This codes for CASTPQASSTDTQYF.

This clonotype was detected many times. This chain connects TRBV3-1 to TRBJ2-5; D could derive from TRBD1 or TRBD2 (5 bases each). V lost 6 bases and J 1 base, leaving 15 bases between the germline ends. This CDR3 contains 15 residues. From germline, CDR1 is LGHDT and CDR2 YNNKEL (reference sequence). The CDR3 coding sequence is TGTGCCAGCAGTGCTACCGGGACGCCCCAAGAGACCCAGTACTTC. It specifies CASSATGTPQETQYF.

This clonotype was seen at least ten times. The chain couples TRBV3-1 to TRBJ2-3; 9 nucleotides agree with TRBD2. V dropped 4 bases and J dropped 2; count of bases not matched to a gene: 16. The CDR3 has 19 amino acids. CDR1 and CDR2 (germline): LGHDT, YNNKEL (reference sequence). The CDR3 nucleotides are TGTGCCAGCAGCCCTTACTCCTCAGCGGGGGGACTTACCACAGATACGCAGTATTTT. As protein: CASSPYSSAGGLTTDTQYF.